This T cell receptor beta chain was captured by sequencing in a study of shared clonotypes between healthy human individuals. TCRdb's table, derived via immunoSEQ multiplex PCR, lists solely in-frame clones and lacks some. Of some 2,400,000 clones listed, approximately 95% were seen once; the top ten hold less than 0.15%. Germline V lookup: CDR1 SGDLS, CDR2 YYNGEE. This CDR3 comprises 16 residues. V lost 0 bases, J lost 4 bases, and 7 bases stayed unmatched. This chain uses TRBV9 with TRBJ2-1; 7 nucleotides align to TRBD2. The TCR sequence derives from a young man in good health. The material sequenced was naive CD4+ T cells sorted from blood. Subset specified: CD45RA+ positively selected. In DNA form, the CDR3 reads TGTGCCAGCAGCGTAGACCCCCGGGGGGTTTACAATGAGCAGTTCTTC. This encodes CASSVDPRGVYNEQFF.